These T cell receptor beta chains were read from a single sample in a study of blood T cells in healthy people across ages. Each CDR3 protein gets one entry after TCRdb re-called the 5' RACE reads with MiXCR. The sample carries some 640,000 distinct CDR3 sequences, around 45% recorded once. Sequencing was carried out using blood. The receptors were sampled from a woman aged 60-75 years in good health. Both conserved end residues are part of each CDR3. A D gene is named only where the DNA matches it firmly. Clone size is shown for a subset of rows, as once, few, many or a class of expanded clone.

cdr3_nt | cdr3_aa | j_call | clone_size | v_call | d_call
TGTGCCAGCAGCCCTCAGGGGGCTAGAGACTATGGCTACACCTTC | CASSPQGARDYGYTF | TRBJ1-2 | . | TRBV27 | TRBD1
TGTGCCAGCTCACCAACGGCCATCAATTCACCCCTCCACTTT | CASSPTAINSPLHF | TRBJ1-6 | . | TRBV18 | .
TGTGCCATCAGTGAGGGACAGAGCAATCAGCCCCAGCATTTT | CAISEGQSNQPQHF | TRBJ1-5 | once | TRBV10-3 | .
TGCAGTGCTAGCACTGGGGGCGGGAGTTCAACCCAGTACTTC | CSASTGGGSSTQYF | TRBJ2-5 | many | TRBV20-1 | .
TGTGCCAGCAGCGTAGGTGGCGGGAGGGCAGATACGCAGTATTTT | CASSVGGGRADTQYF | TRBJ2-3 | many | TRBV9 | TRBD2
TGTGCCAGCAGCTTAAAGTCGAACACTGAAGCTTTCTTT | CASSLKSNTEAFF | TRBJ1-1 | . | TRBV7-9 | .
TGTGCCAGCAGTGTACCGGGACAGGGGGATTTGGATACGCAGTATTTT | CASSVPGQGDLDTQYF | TRBJ2-3 | . | TRBV5-4 | TRBD1
TGTGCCAGCAGTACTCGGACAGTAGTCTATGGCTACACCTTC | CASSTRTVVYGYTF | TRBJ1-2 | few | TRBV6-1 | .
TGTGCCAGCAGTGAATTTCAGGCCAGCTCCTACAATGAGCAGTTCTTC | CASSEFQASSYNEQFF | TRBJ2-1 | . | TRBV25-1 | .
TGTGCCAGCAGATGGGAACTGGAAGGCCACACCTTC | CASRWELEGHTF | TRBJ1-2 | . | TRBV2 | .
TGTGCCAGCAGGACAGGGTTTAGGGAGCAGTACTTC | CASRTGFREQYF | TRBJ2-7 | . | TRBV12-3/TRBV12-4 | TRBD1
TGCAGTGCTAGCCCTTTTAACACTGAAGCTTTCTTT | CSASPFNTEAFF | TRBJ1-1 | once | TRBV20-1 | .
TGCGCCAGCAGCTTCCACAGGACGGAGACCCAGTACTTC | CASSFHRTETQYF | TRBJ2-5 | . | TRBV5-1 | .
TGTGCCTGGAGGAGCAAGGGGCTTGGGTACGGGCAGTACTTC | CAWRSKGLGYGQYF | TRBJ2-7 | . | TRBV30 | .
TGTGCCAGCAGTTTAGATAGCGGGAGGAGCGGATCACCCCTCCACTTT | CASSLDSGRSGSPLHF | TRBJ1-6 | . | TRBV27 | .
TGTGCCAGCTCTCGGGACCTTAATTCACCCCTCCACTTT | CASSRDLNSPLHF | TRBJ1-6 | . | TRBV18 | .
TGCAGTGCTTGGACAGGGGGCCGAACCGGGGAGCTGTTTTTT | CSAWTGGRTGELFF | TRBJ2-2 | . | TRBV20-1 | TRBD1
TGTGCCAGCAGCGAATTTGGAGAAAAACTGTTTTTT | CASSEFGEKLFF | TRBJ1-4 | . | TRBV2 | .
TGTGCCAGCAGTGATCTGACTAACGGGAGTAGAACGCAGTATTTT | CASSDLTNGSRTQYF | TRBJ2-3 | . | TRBV12-3/TRBV12-4 | .
TGTGCCAGCAGTCAAGCCCTCCTAGCAACAGACTACGAGCAGTACTTC | CASSQALLATDYEQYF | TRBJ2-7 | . | TRBV3-1 | .
TGCGCCAGCACAATAGGGCTAGCGGCCAAAAACATTCAGTACTTC | CASTIGLAAKNIQYF | TRBJ2-4 | many | TRBV5-1 | .
TGTGCCAGCAGCCTAGGGACTCGGTTAGGAAGCTCCTACAATGAGCAGTTCTTC | CASSLGTRLGSSYNEQFF | TRBJ2-1 | . | TRBV11-3 | .
TGCAGTGCTAGAGACCAGGGGTTGAGGAACACTGAAGCTTTCTTT | CSARDQGLRNTEAFF | TRBJ1-1 | . | TRBV20-1 | .
TGTGCCAGCAGTTTACCCAGCGGGGGAAGAGATACGCAGTATTTT | CASSLPSGGRDTQYF | TRBJ2-3 | few | TRBV28 | TRBD2